The clone carrying this TCR beta chain was detected once. Antigen unknown. The data derive from a study of post-analysis software for immune sequencing data. Study-wide findings and caveats: The study found significantly lower normalized Chao1 diversity in multiple sclerosis patients than in controls. Patients showed TRBV5-6, TRBV5-1 and TRBV20-1 among five TRBV segments more frequent than in controls.

CDR1 and CDR2 (germline): DFQATT, SNEGSKA (reference sequence). This CDR3 has 12 amino acids. The ends lost 5 bases at V and 2 bases at J; junction bases unmatched: 1. Unique molecular identifiers tagged the TCR beta cDNA libraries. The authors obtained about 520,000 cDNA molecules from approximately 0.95 to 9.8 million T cells. TCRdb reanalysed the PCR reads using MiXCR and keeps one entry per CDR3 protein. The data show roughly 870,000 distinct CDR3 sequences, approximately 50% seen once. What was sequenced was blood. This chain joins TRBV20-1 and TRBJ2-5; the match to TRBD2 covers 8 bases. The receptor's source is a girl aged 10 to 17 with multiple sclerosis. The CDR3 region has the DNA TGCAGTGCTTTAGCGGGACAAGAGACCCAGTACTTC. It codes for CSALAGQETQYF.